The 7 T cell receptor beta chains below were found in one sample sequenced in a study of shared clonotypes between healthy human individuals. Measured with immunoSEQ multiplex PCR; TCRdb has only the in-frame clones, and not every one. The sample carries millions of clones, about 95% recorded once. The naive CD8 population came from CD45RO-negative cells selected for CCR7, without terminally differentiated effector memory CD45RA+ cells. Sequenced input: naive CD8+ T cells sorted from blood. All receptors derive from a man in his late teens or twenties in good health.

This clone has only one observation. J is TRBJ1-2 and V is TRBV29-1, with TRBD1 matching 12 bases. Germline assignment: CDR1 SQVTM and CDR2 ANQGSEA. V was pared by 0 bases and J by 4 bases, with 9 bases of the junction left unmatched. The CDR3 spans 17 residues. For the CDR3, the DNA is TGCAGCGTTGAAGATTGGCGGGACAGGGGGCCCGGCTATGGCTACACCTTC. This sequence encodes CSVEDWRDRGPGYGYTF.

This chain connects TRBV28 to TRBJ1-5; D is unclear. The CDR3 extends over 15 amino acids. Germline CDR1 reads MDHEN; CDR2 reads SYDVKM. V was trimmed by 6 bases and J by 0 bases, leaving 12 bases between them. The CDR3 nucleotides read TGTGCCAGCAGAAAGGGTCCATATAGCAATCAGCCCCAGCATTTT. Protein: CASRKGPYSNQPQHF.

CDR3: CASSLEWASGYNEQFF. The DNA of the CDR3 is TGTGCCAGCAGCTTAGAGTGGGCTAGCGGGTACAATGAGCAGTTCTTC. J is TRBJ2-1 and V is TRBV11-2, with 8 bases matching TRBD2. Germline assignment: CDR1 SGHAT and CDR2 FQNNGV. The V and J ends lost 0 bases and 4 bases, in that order; junction bases with no gene match: 5. The CDR3 totals 16 residues.

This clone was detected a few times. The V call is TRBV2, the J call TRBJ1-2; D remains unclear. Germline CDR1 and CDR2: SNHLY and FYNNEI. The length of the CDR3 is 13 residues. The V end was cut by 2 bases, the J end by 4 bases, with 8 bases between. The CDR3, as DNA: TGTGCCAGCAGTGAACGGGGAGTCTATGGCTACACCTTC. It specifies CASSERGVYGYTF.

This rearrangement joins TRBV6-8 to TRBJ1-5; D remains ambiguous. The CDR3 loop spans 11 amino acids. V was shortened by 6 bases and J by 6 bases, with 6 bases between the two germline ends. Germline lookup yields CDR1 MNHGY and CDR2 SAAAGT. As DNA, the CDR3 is TGTGCCAGCAGGGCCGGTCAGCCCCAGCATTTT. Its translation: CASRAGQPQHF.

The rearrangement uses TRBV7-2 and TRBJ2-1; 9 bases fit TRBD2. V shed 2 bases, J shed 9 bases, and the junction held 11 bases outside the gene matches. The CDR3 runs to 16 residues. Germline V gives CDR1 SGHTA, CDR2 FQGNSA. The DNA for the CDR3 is TGTGCCAGCAGCTTAAACCCGGGACTAGCCCGGAGTGAGCAGTTCTTC. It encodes CASSLNPGLARSEQFF.

The CDR3 nucleotides are TGTGCCAGCCGACCCCGGGACTATTCTACGTGGCAGTACTTC. Translating it yields CASRPRDYSTWQYF. This chain joins TRBV6-5 and TRBJ2-7; TRBD2 matches 7 bases. Germline V gene sequence: CDR1 MNHEY, CDR2 SVGAGI. After removal of 8 bases from V and 9 bases from J, the junction contained 16 bases not matched to a gene. The CDR3 is 14 residues long.